This T cell receptor beta chain was identified in a study of blood T cell repertoires in COVID-19. The overall study: From the United States, Italy and Spain came samples of acute and convalescent COVID-19.

Looked up from germline, CDR1 is SQVTM and CDR2 is ANQGSEA. This CDR3 has 12 amino acids. V was pared by 4 bases and J by 3 bases, with 8 bases between. In the source study's methods: Counts of nucleated cells, estimated from reference gene primer amplification, were obtained. Measured with immunoSEQ multiplex PCR; TCRdb has only the in-frame clones, and not every one. That table is the source of V, J and clone size, and D and trimming were worked out from the DNA. Of around 250,000 clones listed, more than 70% are singletons. Concerning this clone itself: Other DNA sequences of this sample code for an identical CDR3.

The sample taken for sequencing was peripheral blood. The source of this sequence is a man of 80 years or more with acute or convalescent COVID-19. The rearrangement joins TRBV29-1 to TRBJ2-3, with a weak D call TRBD1 (6 bases). CDR3 sequence (DNA): TGCAGCGTTGGCCAGGGGACAGATACGCAGTATTTT. Its protein is CSVGQGTDTQYF.